These 20 T cell receptor beta chains share one sample of origin, sequenced in a study of blood T cell repertoires in COVID-19. Assay: immunoSEQ multiplex PCR; the TCRdb copy retains only in-frame clones and omits some. The sample lists 250,000 to 350,000 clones; roughly 90% were seen once. The sample taken for sequencing was PBMCs or T cells enriched from blood (not recorded which). All receptors derive from a woman aged 25-40 years who had recovered from COVID-19.

This chain joins TRBV28 and TRBJ2-7; 7 nucleotides agree with TRBD1. The CDR3 length is 12 residues. From germline, CDR1 is MDHEN and CDR2 SYDVKM. The J segment lost 7 bases and the V segment lost 11 bases, leaving 11 bases of the junction unmatched. CDR3 sequence: CACRDRLQEQYF. The CDR3 DNA sequence: TGTGCCTGCCGGGACAGACTACAGGAGCAGTACTTC.

The chain carries TRBV30 and TRBJ2-7, with no clear D. Germline V gene data show CDR1 as GTSNPN and CDR2 as SVGIG (reference sequence). Trimming pared 5 bases from V and 2 bases from J, leaving 10 bases between. The CDR3 runs 12 residues. CDR3 nucleotides: TGTGCCTGGGCCCACAGTACCTACGAGCAGTACTTC. As protein: CAWAHSTYEQYF.

The chain has TRBV9 and TRBJ2-3, with 8 nucleotides matching TRBD2. In germline, CDR1 is SGDLS, CDR2 YYNGEE. The CDR3 length is 15 residues. Trimming removed 4 bases from V and 4 bases from J; junction bases left unmatched: 8. CDR3 protein: CASSPQGREADTQYF. Written as DNA, the CDR3 is TGTGCCAGCAGCCCCCAGGGGCGGGAGGCAGATACGCAGTATTTT.

This chain connects TRBV6-5 to TRBJ2-3; 8 bases fit TRBD2. This CDR3 region has 14 residues. Germline values: CDR1 MNHEY, CDR2 SVGAGI. Germline trimming cut 10 bases from V and 1 base from J; bases unmatched to any gene: 7. The DNA of the CDR3 is TGTGCCATCCAGCGGGAGCTGGGCACAGATACGCAGTATTTT. Its protein is CAIQRELGTDTQYF.

The rearrangement links TRBV20-1 to TRBJ2-5; the match to TRBD1 covers 9 bases. The ends lost 3 bases at V and 5 bases at J; junction bases unmatched: 4. This CDR3 has 13 amino acids. The germline gives CDR1 DFQATT, CDR2 SNEGSKA (reference sequence). This CDR3 is CSASRTGDETQYF. CDR3 in DNA: TGCAGTGCTAGTCGGACAGGGGATGAGACCCAGTACTTC.

The gene calls are TRBV27 and TRBJ2-3; D call uncertain. The CDR3 consists of 14 residues. Germline V gene sequence: CDR1 MNHEY, CDR2 SMNVEV (reference sequence). V was shortened by 3 bases and J by 2 bases, with 9 bases between the two germline ends. CDR3 DNA: TGTGCCAGCAGTTTCCTTGCGGTCACAGATACGCAGTATTTT. Protein sequence: CASSFLAVTDTQYF.

The chain recombines TRBV10-1 with TRBJ2-7, with TRBD1 identical over 12 bases. V was clipped by 4 bases and J by 4 bases; unmatched bases: 14. The CDR3 length is 18 residues. Germline-derived CDR1 and CDR2 are WNHNN and SYGVQD (reference sequence). CDR3 bases: TGCGCCAGCAGTGGAGGAATGGGACAGGGGGCAAAGAGGTACGAGCAGTACTTC. This gives the protein CASSGGMGQGAKRYEQYF.

In this sample, this clone turned up once. The chain links TRBV19 to TRBJ1-1, with D unresolved. The CDR3 has 13 residues. V was trimmed by 6 bases and J by 4 bases, leaving 12 bases between them. Germline CDR1 reads LNHDA; CDR2 reads SQIVND (reference sequence). The CDR3 DNA reads TGTGCCAGTAGCGCACCGCCGGTCACTGAAGCTTTCTTT. Translation: CASSAPPVTEAFF.

The chain recombines TRBV6-5 with TRBJ2-7; TRBD2 matches at 10 bases. V gave up 6 bases and J gave up 2 bases; unmatched junction bases: 7. This CDR3 is 15 amino acids long. The germline V gene has CDR1 MNHEY and CDR2 SVGAGI. CDR3 in amino acids: CASSPGLAEPYEQYF. CDR3 DNA: TGTGCCAGCAGCCCCGGACTAGCGGAGCCCTACGAGCAGTACTTC.

The sample holds one count of this clone. The chain employs TRBV2 and TRBJ1-2; possibly TRBD1 for D (5 bases). CDR1 is SNHLY and CDR2 is FYNNEI in the germline V gene. This CDR3 comprises 14 residues. V was pared by 2 bases and J by 1 base, with 8 bases between. The CDR3 coding sequence is TGTGCCAGCAGTGAATCCAGGGTTAACTATGGCTACACCTTC. This translates into CASSESRVNYGYTF.

The rearrangement joins TRBV21-1 to TRBJ2-7; the table calls TRBD2, which could not be checked here. TRBV21-1 is labeled a pseudogene. CDR3 length: 18 residues. The CDR3: CASSKGVFLAGGYYEQYF. The CDR3 nucleotides read TGTGCCAGCAGCAAAGGGGTCTTTCTAGCGGGAGGATATTACGAGCAGTACTTC.

J is TRBJ2-1 and V is TRBV6-5; 11 bases are shared with TRBD1. CDR3 length: 15 amino acids. The germline CDR1 and CDR2 sequences are MNHEY and SVGAGI. The junction had 6 bases not matched to a gene; V was cut back by 3 bases and J by 8 bases. CDR3: CASSYGQGARYEQFF. CDR3 nucleotide sequence: TGTGCCAGCAGTTATGGACAGGGGGCGAGATATGAGCAGTTCTTC.

The chain employs TRBV7-9 and TRBJ2-7; 10 bases are a match to TRBD1. J was trimmed by 2 bases and V by 4 bases; bases with no gene match: 11. CDR3 length: 17 residues. Germline V lookup: CDR1 SEHNR, CDR2 FQNEAQ (reference sequence). CDR3: CASSSRQGAASPYEQYF. The CDR3 DNA sequence: TGTGCCAGCAGCTCTCGACAGGGGGCGGCGAGCCCCTACGAGCAGTACTTC. Full variable domain (remainder filled in from reference TRBV7-9 and TRBJ2-7): DTGVSQNPRHKITKRGQNVTFRCDPISEHNRLYWYRQTLGQGPEFLTYFQNEAQLEKSRLLSDRFSAERPKGSFSTLEIQRTEQGDSAMYLCASSSRQGAASPYEQYFGPGTRLTVT.

The J gene is TRBJ2-7, the V gene TRBV18, with TRBD2 identical over 7 bases. V trimming: 3 bases; J trimming: 2 bases; junction bases outside the gene matches: 7. Per the germline V gene, CDR1 is KGHSH and CDR2 is LQKENI. The CDR3 covers 15 residues. Written as DNA, the CDR3 is TGTGCCAGCTCACCCCACGGGGGAGGGGCCTACGAGCAGTACTTC. Residues: CASSPHGGGAYEQYF.

As DNA, the CDR3 is TGTGCCAGCAAACCCGGGTGGCAGGGCTATGGCTACACCTTC. This encodes CASKPGWQGYGYTF. The V gene is TRBV7-8, the J gene TRBJ1-2; tentative D call: TRBD1 (5 bases). The CDR3 has 14 amino acids. From germline, CDR1 is SGHVS and CDR2 FQNEAQ. Trimming took off 7 bases at V and 4 bases at J, with 16 bases between the two ends.

The gene calls are TRBV5-4 and TRBJ2-2, with TRBD1 matching 7 bases. The CDR3 is 14 amino acids. V was clipped by 2 bases and J by 7 bases; unmatched bases: 5. The V gene's germline CDR1 is SGHNT and CDR2 YYREEE (reference sequence). The CDR3 nucleotides read TGTGCCAGCAGCTTAGGACAGGTGGACGGGGAGCTGTTTTTT. Its protein product is CASSLGQVDGELFF.

The rearrangement links TRBV20-1 to TRBJ1-5; 7 nucleotides match TRBD1. V gave up 3 bases and J gave up 6 bases; unmatched junction bases: 14. CDR3 length equals 16 residues. Per the germline V gene, CDR1 is DFQATT and CDR2 is SNEGSKA (reference sequence). The CDR3: CSASYVGQGVGQPQHF. As DNA, the CDR3 is TGCAGTGCTAGTTACGTGGGGCAGGGGGTTGGTCAGCCCCAGCATTTT.

V and J are TRBV3-1 (or the pseudogene TRBV3-2) and TRBJ2-7, with D perhaps matching TRBD1 (5 bases). This CDR3 comprises 14 residues. Germline CDR1 is LGHDT and CDR2 is YNNKEL (reference sequence). V lost 2 bases to trimming and J lost 4 bases, with 12 bases between them. The CDR3: CASSQWGPTYEQYF. CDR3 sequence (DNA): TGTGCCAGCAGCCAATGGGGCCCTACTTACGAGCAGTACTTC.

This chain links TRBV28 with TRBJ2-7; weak D call: TRBD1 (6 bases). From germline, CDR1 is MDHEN and CDR2 SYDVKM. Trimming took off 6 bases at V and 2 bases at J, with 14 bases between the two ends. This CDR3 spans 14 amino acids. The DNA of the CDR3 is TGTGCCAGCAGACCCGGGACAACCCCCTACGAGCAGTACTTC. Translating gives CASRPGTTPYEQYF.

The genes are TRBV7-9 and TRBJ2-3, with TRBD2 matching 13 bases. Germline assignment: CDR1 SEHNR and CDR2 FQNEAQ (reference sequence). The length of the CDR3 is 17 residues. J was trimmed by 2 bases and V by 8 bases; bases with no gene match: 10. The CDR3 DNA is TGTGCCAGCCGGGAAGGGACTAGCGGGGTCATCACAGATACGCAGTATTTT. It specifies CASREGTSGVITDTQYF. Supplemented by reference TRBV7-9 and TRBJ2-3, the full variable domain reads DTGVSQNPRHKITKRGQNVTFRCDPISEHNRLYWYRQTLGQGPEFLTYFQNEAQLEKSRLLSDRFSAERPKGSFSTLEIQRTEQGDSAMYLCASREGTSGVITDTQYFGPGTRLTVL.